The rows below give T cell receptor beta chains drawn from one sample of a study of regulatory T cells in long-lasting Graves disease. MiXCR, run by TCRdb on the multiplex PCR reads, gives a single entry per CDR3 protein. In the table there are approximately 380,000 distinct CDR3 sequences, less than 25% of which are singletons. The sequenced sample was peripheral blood mononuclear cells (PBMCs), obtained when the disease was refractory, from a patient treated with antithyroid drugs. These TCRs come from a female donor with Graves disease. The CDR3 runs from the conserved cysteine through the conserved F or W. A D gene is named only where the DNA matches it firmly. Rows give clone size only sometimes, using once, few, many, or a class for an expanded clone.

J	V	size	D	CDR3	DNA
TRBJ1-4	TRBV2	many	NA	CASNPRGGGVSEKLFF	TGTGCCAGCAACCCCCGGGGAGGAGGAGTAAGTGAAAAACTGTTTTTT
TRBJ2-7	TRBV20-1	NA	TRBD1	CSARPGGRTYEQYF	TGCAGTGCTAGACCAGGGGGCCGCACCTACGAGCAGTACTTC
TRBJ2-5	TRBV24-1	many	NA	CATSAVDRQQETQYF	TGTGCCACCAGTGCCGTAGACAGACAACAAGAGACCCAGTACTTC
TRBJ2-3	TRBV7-2	few	NA	CASTAAENTDTQYF	TGTGCCAGCACGGCAGCGGAGAACACAGATACGCAGTATTTT
TRBJ1-6	TRBV20-1	few	NA	CSAQDPSRTLHF	TGCAGTGCGCAGGACCCCTCTCGGACCCTCCACTTT
TRBJ2-5	TRBV11-2	many	NA	CASSLAAGETQYF	TGTGCCAGCAGCTTAGCCGCGGGGGAGACCCAGTACTTC
TRBJ2-4	TRBV19	few	NA	CASSRGTKNIQYF	TGTGCCAGTTCAAGGGGTACCAAAAACATTCAGTACTTC
TRBJ1-1	TRBV28	many	NA	CASHLQGGKNTEAFF	TGTGCCAGCCACTTGCAGGGCGGAAAGAACACTGAAGCTTTCTTT
TRBJ2-5	TRBV29-1	few	NA	CSVERQPLGTQYF	TGCAGCGTTGAGAGACAGCCACTGGGTACCCAGTACTTC
TRBJ2-7	TRBV28	few	TRBD1	CATHMTGVGYEQYF	TGTGCCACCCACATGACAGGGGTTGGCTACGAGCAGTACTTC
TRBJ2-5	TRBV12-3/TRBV12-4	many	TRBD1	CASSPDREGVETQYF	TGTGCCAGCAGTCCGGACAGGGAAGGCGTCGAGACCCAGTACTTC
TRBJ2-7	TRBV7-9	NA	NA	CASSFSGSRYEQYF	TGTGCCAGCAGCTTCTCGGGATCTCGCTACGAGCAGTACTTC
TRBJ2-7	TRBV7-9	many	NA	CASSTRDRYEQYF	TGTGCCAGCAGCACCCGGGACCGCTACGAGCAGTACTTC
TRBJ1-1	TRBV5-1	many	TRBD1	CASTLEGARNTEAFF	TGCGCCAGCACCCTGGAGGGGGCGAGGAACACTGAAGCTTTCTTT
TRBJ1-2	TRBV28	many	NA	CASGRTGTLTGYGYTF	TGTGCCAGCGGACGTACCGGGACACTAACGGGCTATGGCTACACCTTC
TRBJ2-5	TRBV11-2	medium-sized	TRBD1	CASSTGQVQETQYF	TGTGCCAGCAGCACAGGACAGGTCCAAGAGACCCAGTACTTC
TRBJ2-5	TRBV12-3/TRBV12-4	many	NA	CASSFSGTDGETQYF	TGTGCCAGCAGTTTCTCCGGGACCGATGGAGAGACCCAGTACTTC
TRBJ2-7	TRBV6-1	few	NA	CASNKPQGSYEQYF	TGTGCCAGCAACAAGCCCCAGGGCTCCTACGAGCAGTACTTC
TRBJ2-5	TRBV6-1	few	NA	CASSQTLETQYF	TGTGCCAGCAGCCAGACACTAGAGACCCAGTACTTC